This T cell receptor (beta chain) emerged from a study of blood T cells in healthy people across ages. For the second PCR, which ran for about 6 to 12 cycles, a sample-barcoded 5' primer and a J-beta primer mix were used. The template-switch adaptor, which had 12 random nucleotides, put a tag on each cDNA molecule. In TCRdb, the 5' RACE reads were re-called with MiXCR into one record per CDR3 protein. The table has 850,000 to 950,000 distinct CDR3 sequences, about 30% seen once; the top ten hold 17%. This CDR3 spans 15 amino acids. A few counts support this clonotype. Compared with germline, one end of the junction differs, possibly owing to a read error.

Sample: blood. The chain couples TRBV12-3 or TRBV12-4 to TRBJ2-3; 8 positions agree with TRBD2. The origin of this receptor is a woman of 80 years or more in good health. The CDR3, as DNA: TGTGCCAGCAAACCGCGGGGGGCTAGCACAGGTACGCAGTATTTT. This translates into CASKPRGASTGTQYF.